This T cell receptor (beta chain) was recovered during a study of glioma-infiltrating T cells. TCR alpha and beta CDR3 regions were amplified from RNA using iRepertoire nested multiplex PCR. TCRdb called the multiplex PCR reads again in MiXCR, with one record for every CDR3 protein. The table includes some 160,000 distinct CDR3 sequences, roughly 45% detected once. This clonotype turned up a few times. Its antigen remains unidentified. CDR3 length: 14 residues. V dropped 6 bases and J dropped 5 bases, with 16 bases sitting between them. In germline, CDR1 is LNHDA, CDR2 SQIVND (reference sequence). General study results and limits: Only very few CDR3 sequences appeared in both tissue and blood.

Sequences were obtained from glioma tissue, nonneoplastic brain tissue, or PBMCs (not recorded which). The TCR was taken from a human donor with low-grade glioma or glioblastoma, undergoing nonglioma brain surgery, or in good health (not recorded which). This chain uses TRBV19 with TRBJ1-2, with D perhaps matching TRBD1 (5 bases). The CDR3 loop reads CASSSGPRSYGYTF. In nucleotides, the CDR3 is TGTGCCAGTAGCTCAGGGCCCAGGTCGTATGGCTACACCTTC. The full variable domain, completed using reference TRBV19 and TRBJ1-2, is DGGITQSPKYLFRKEGQNVTLSCEQNLNHDAMYWYRQDPGQGLRLIYYSQIVNDFQKGDIAEGYSVSREKKESFPLTVTSAQKNPTAFYLCASSSGPRSYGYTFGSGTRLTVV.